Listed below are T cell receptor beta chains from one sample, sequenced in a study of cytomegalovirus exposure and HLA in healthy donors. Sequenced by immunoSEQ multiplex PCR; TCRdb stores in-frame clones only, minus some. The data show under 200,000 clones, with roughly 84% seen just once and under 2% held by the top ten. The sequenced sample consisted of PBMCs. Every receptor here comes from a man aged 18 to 29 in good health and CMV-seronegative. The CDR3 runs from the conserved cysteine through the conserved F or W. Each record gives: D gene, V gene, J gene, clone size, CDR3 protein, CDR3 DNA. A D gene is named only where the DNA matches it firmly. Expanded clones are given a class, and other clones once, few, many or no size at all.

>TRBD2|TRBV5-6|TRBJ2-7|.
CASSWRASGRGGTYEQYF
TGTGCCAGCAGCTGGAGGGCTAGCGGGAGAGGGGGCACCTACGAGCAGTACTTC
>.|TRBV15|TRBJ2-7|.
CATSRAIGGTYEQYF
TGTGCCACCAGCAGAGCTATAGGAGGTACCTACGAGCAGTACTTC
>.|TRBV6-5|TRBJ1-4|.
CASSRSGPGSEKLFF
TGTGCCAGCAGCCGCAGTGGGCCCGGGAGTGAAAAACTGTTTTTT
>.|TRBV5-1|TRBJ2-1|.
CASSPGTFSFNEQFF
TGCGCCAGCAGCCCGGGGACATTTTCCTTCAATGAGCAGTTCTTC
>TRBD2|TRBV4-1|TRBJ2-5|.
CASSQGGAGAETQYF
TGCGCCAGCAGCCAAGGAGGAGCGGGGGCGGAGACCCAGTACTTC
>TRBD2|TRBV7-6|TRBJ2-1|.
CASSLSRTSGWQFF
TGTGCCAGCAGTTTATCCCGGACTAGCGGTTGGCAGTTCTTC
>.|TRBV7-6|TRBJ1-1|.
CASRAGGNTEAFF
TGTGCCAGCAGGGCCGGGGGGAACACTGAAGCTTTCTTT
>.|TRBV5-6|TRBJ2-7|.
CASSYYLTPYEQYF
TGTGCCAGCAGCTACTATTTAACCCCCTACGAGCAGTACTTC
>.|TRBV19|TRBJ2-7|.
CASSTPVGGDEQYF
TGTGCCAGTAGTACCCCCGTGGGGGGAGACGAGCAGTACTTC
>.|TRBV9|TRBJ1-3|.
CASSVSTGSSGNTIYF
TGTGCCAGCAGCGTTTCAACAGGGAGCTCTGGAAACACCATATATTTT
>.|TRBV27|TRBJ2-1|.
CASRALASVNEQFF
TGTGCCAGCCGAGCCCTGGCTAGCGTGAATGAGCAGTTCTTC
>.|TRBV7-2|TRBJ1-1|.
CASSSGWKEAFF
TGTGCCAGCAGTTCAGGGTGGAAAGAAGCTTTCTTT
>TRBD2|TRBV5-1|TRBJ2-3|few
CASSLTSGGARSTDTQYF
TGCGCCAGCAGCCTGACTAGCGGGGGGGCACGTAGCACAGATACGCAGTATTTT
>.|TRBV5-1|TRBJ2-3|.
CASSPPEERITDTQYF
TGCGCCAGCAGCCCTCCCGAGGAGCGGATCACAGATACGCAGTATTTT
>.|TRBV10-3|TRBJ1-2|.
CAISERQVVYGYTF
TGTGCCATCAGTGAACGACAGGTCGTCTATGGCTACACCTTC
>.|TRBV9|TRBJ1-4|.
CASSESGHLNEKLFF
TGTGCCAGCAGCGAATCAGGGCACCTCAATGAAAAACTGTTTTTT
>.|TRBV6-5|TRBJ2-5|.
CASSRRGETQYF
TGTGCCAGCAGCCGTAGGGGGGAGACCCAGTACTTC
>.|TRBV5-1|TRBJ1-3|once
CASSFSGQTSAGNTIYF
TGCGCCAGCAGCTTCTCGGGACAAACCTCTGCTGGAAACACCATATATTTT
>.|TRBV9|TRBJ2-1|.
CASSLDTLHYNEQFF
TGTGCCAGCAGCCTCGACACCCTCCACTACAATGAGCAGTTCTTC
>.|TRBV7-3|TRBJ2-3|.
CASSDSTQGPRDTQYF
TGTGCCAGCAGCGATTCAACCCAGGGGCCCCGAGATACGCAGTATTTT
>TRBD1|TRBV5-4|TRBJ2-7|.
CASRKDRGYYEQYF
TGTGCCAGCAGGAAGGACAGGGGATACTACGAGCAGTACTTC
>TRBD2|TRBV7-9|TRBJ2-5|.
CASSSLAGEETQYF
TGTGCCAGCAGCTCCCTAGCGGGAGAAGAGACCCAGTACTTC
>.|TRBV5-1|TRBJ2-7|.
CASSNGGGTASYEQYF
TGCGCCAGCTCCAATGGAGGGGGGACAGCGTCTTACGAGCAGTACTTC
>TRBD1|TRBV28|TRBJ1-3|once
CASSQGDRDSGNTIYF
TGTGCCAGCAGTCAGGGGGACAGAGATTCTGGAAACACCATATATTTT
>TRBD1|TRBV15|TRBJ1-4|.
CATSRLLGGQGHEKLFF
TGTGCCACCAGCAGACTTCTAGGAGGACAGGGTCATGAAAAACTGTTTTTT
>.|TRBV6-1|TRBJ2-1|.
CASSELWGPVEQFF
TGTGCCAGCAGTGAATTGTGGGGCCCGGTTGAGCAGTTCTTC
>TRBD1|TRBV7-9|TRBJ2-7|.
CASSSTGAGEQYF
TGTGCCAGCAGTTCGACAGGGGCGGGGGAGCAGTACTTC
>.|TRBV1|TRBJ2-7|.
CTSNKTSGVCYEQYF
TGCACCAGCAACAAGACTAGCGGGGTTTGCTACGAGCAGTACTTC
>.|TRBV28|TRBJ2-7|.
CASTRTVAYEQYF
TGTGCCAGCACCCGGACAGTCGCCTACGAGCAGTACTTC
>TRBD1|TRBV28|TRBJ1-4|.
CASSSALGTGGQNEKLFF
TGTGCCAGCAGTTCAGCCCTCGGGACAGGGGGTCAAAATGAAAAACTGTTTTTT
>.|TRBV4-2|TRBJ2-3|.
CASSQGTVTDTQYF
TGTGCCAGCAGCCAAGGGACAGTAACAGATACGCAGTATTTT
>.|TRBV28|TRBJ2-2|.
CASKEVRANGELFF
TGTGCCAGCAAGGAGGTGCGGGCGAACGGGGAGCTGTTTTTT
>TRBD1|TRBV6-5|TRBJ2-1|.
CASSPARTGGRQFF
TGTGCCAGCAGCCCCGCTCGGACAGGGGGGCGGCAGTTCTTC
>.|TRBV7-9|TRBJ2-3|few
CASSLAERDTQYF
TGTGCCAGCAGCTTAGCGGAGAGAGATACGCAGTATTTT
>.|TRBV9|TRBJ2-5|.
CASSVQGGEETQYF
TGTGCCAGCAGCGTGCAGGGGGGTGAAGAGACCCAGTACTTC
>.|TRBV15|TRBJ2-1|.
CATSRDLGAYNEQFF
TGTGCCACCAGCAGAGATTTGGGAGCCTACAATGAGCAGTTCTTC
>.|TRBV5-1|TRBJ2-3|.
CASSLARGGTDTQYF
TGCGCCAGCAGCTTGGCGAGGGGGGGGACAGATACGCAGTATTTT
>.|TRBV27|TRBJ2-6|.
CASSLWGPPGGANVLTF
TGTGCCAGCAGTTTATGGGGCCCCCCGGGCGGGGCCAACGTCCTGACTTTC
>TRBD1|TRBV5-5|TRBJ1-5|.
CASSVAGGTAVNQPQHF
TGTGCCAGCAGCGTGGCGGGGGGGACAGCCGTGAATCAGCCCCAGCATTTT
>TRBD1|TRBV10-3|TRBJ1-1|.
CAIRMGQGGTEAFF
TGTGCCATCAGGATGGGACAGGGAGGAACTGAAGCTTTCTTT
>.|TRBV28|TRBJ1-2|.
CASSLNSGYGYTF
TGTGCCAGCAGTTTGAACTCCGGCTATGGCTACACCTTC
>TRBD1|TRBV29-1|TRBJ2-7|.
CSVEYQDRASYEQYF
TGCAGCGTTGAATATCAGGACAGGGCCTCCTACGAGCAGTACTTC
>.|TRBV7-8|TRBJ1-1|.
CASSPELVVNTEAFF
TGTGCCAGCAGCCCAGAATTGGTGGTGAACACTGAAGCTTTCTTT
>TRBD2|TRBV7-9|TRBJ2-7|.
CSSSLGASGRARVYEQYF
TGTTCCAGCAGCTTGGGGGCTAGCGGGAGGGCCAGGGTCTACGAGCAGTACTTC
>TRBD1|TRBV28|TRBJ1-5|few
CASSSATATGSNQPQHF
TGTGCCAGCAGTTCCGCAACCGCGACAGGGAGTAATCAGCCCCAGCATTTT
>TRBD1|TRBV19|TRBJ2-5|.
CASSILQGTGETQYF
TGTGCCAGTAGTATATTACAGGGGACCGGAGAGACCCAGTACTTC
>.|TRBV6-5|TRBJ2-3|few
CASSWVPWGADTQYF
TGTGCCAGCAGTTGGGTCCCCTGGGGCGCAGATACGCAGTATTTT
>.|TRBV7-8|TRBJ2-5|.
CASSSLEGGETQYF
TGTGCCAGCAGCTCGCTCGAGGGGGGGGAGACCCAGTACTTC
>.|TRBV18|TRBJ1-1|.
CASSPGSMNTEAFF
TGTGCCAGCTCACCGGGCAGCATGAACACTGAAGCTTTCTTT
>TRBD1|TRBV5-5|TRBJ2-5|.
CASSGDSQETQYF
TGTGCCAGCAGCGGGGACAGTCAAGAGACCCAGTACTTC